This T cell receptor beta chain came from a study of shared clonotypes between healthy human individuals. Study-level results: Roughly 5% of naive CD4 clonotypes were common to four donors.

J lost 3 bases, V lost 4 bases, and 2 bases had no gene match. The CDR3 extends over 15 amino acids. The germline CDR1 and CDR2 sequences are SGDLS and YYNGEE. The data were produced by immunoSEQ multiplex PCR, yet TCRdb's version contains in-frame clones alone and is incomplete. The table shows 980,000 or so clones, with over 60% occurring only once. Note on this clone: Its antigen is unidentified. Since a far larger clone is one base different, this is likely a read error.

The sequencing input was memory CD4+ T cells sorted from blood. Sample subset: CD45RA-negative fraction. V usage is TRBV9 and J usage is TRBJ2-3; 13 positions match TRBD2. The origin of this receptor is a man aged 18-30 years in good health. DNA for the CDR3: TGTGCCAGCAGCCCGGGACTAGCGGGGACAGATACGCAGTATTTT. It codes for CASSPGLAGTDTQYF.